The clone carrying this TCR beta chain occurred a few times. Generated by immunoSEQ multiplex PCR, the TCRdb table keeps only in-frame clones and is missing some. The table records roughly 220,000 clones, about 94% of them present only once. With 8 bases removed from V and 7 bases from J, the gap between germline ends came to 15 bases. Germline V gives CDR1 MNHEY, CDR2 SVGAGI. The CDR3 consists of 13 residues. This specimen comes from a study of control samples from healthy donors and cancer patients. The sample comprised blood. This TCR came from a man between 45 and 60 years old in good health. This rearrangement joins TRBV6-5 to TRBJ2-1, with D tentatively TRBD2 (7 bases). The chain's CDR3 is CASRGALGNEQFF. CDR3 DNA sequence: TGTGCCAGCCGGGGGGCCCTGGGGAATGAGCAGTTCTTC.